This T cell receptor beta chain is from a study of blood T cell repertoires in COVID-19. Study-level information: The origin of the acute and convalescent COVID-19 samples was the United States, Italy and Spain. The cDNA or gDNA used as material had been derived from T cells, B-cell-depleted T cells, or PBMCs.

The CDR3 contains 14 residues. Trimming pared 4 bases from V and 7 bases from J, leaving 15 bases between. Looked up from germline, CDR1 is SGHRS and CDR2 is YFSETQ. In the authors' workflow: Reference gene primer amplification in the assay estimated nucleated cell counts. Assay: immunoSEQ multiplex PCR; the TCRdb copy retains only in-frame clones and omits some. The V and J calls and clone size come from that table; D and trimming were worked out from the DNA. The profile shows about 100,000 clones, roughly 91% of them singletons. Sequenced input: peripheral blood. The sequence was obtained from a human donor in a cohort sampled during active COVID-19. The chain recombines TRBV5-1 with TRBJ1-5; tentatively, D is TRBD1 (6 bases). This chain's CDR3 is CASSLTGGEQPQHF. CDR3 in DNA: TGCGCCAGCAGCCTGACAGGTGGGGAACAGCCCCAGCATTTT.